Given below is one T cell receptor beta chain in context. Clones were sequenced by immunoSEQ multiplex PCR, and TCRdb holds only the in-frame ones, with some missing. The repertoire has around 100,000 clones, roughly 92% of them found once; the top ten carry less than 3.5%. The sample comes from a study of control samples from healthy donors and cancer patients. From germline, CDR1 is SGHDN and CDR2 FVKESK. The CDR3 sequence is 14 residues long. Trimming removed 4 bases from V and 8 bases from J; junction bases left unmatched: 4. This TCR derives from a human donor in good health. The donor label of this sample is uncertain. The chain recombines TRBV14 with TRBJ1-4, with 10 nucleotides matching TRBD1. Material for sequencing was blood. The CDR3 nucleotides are TGTGCCAGCAGCCGCGGACAGGGGGGCGAAAAACTGTTTTTT. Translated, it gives CASSRGQGGEKLFF.